These 8 T cell receptor beta chains were all obtained from the same sample, sequenced in a study of shared T cell receptors in the human thymus. Sequenced by immunoSEQ multiplex PCR; TCRdb stores in-frame clones only, minus some. The repertoire consists of roughly 660,000 clones, with roughly 90% occurring once and the leading ten covering 0.0095% to 0.011%. These sequences were also reported in another study, on human thymus T cells.

Sample: thymocytes. The receptors originated from a boy in the first two years of life with a congenital heart defect.

This chain uses TRBV2 with TRBJ1-2; D ambiguous. Germline CDR1 SNHLY, CDR2 FYNNEI. The V gene lost 2 bases and the J gene lost 8 bases, with 9 bases spanning the gap. The CDR3 is 12 amino acids. The CDR3: CASSETELGYTF. CDR3 DNA sequence: TGTGCCAGCAGTGAAACAGAGTTGGGCTACACCTTC.

This clone has a single count. The gene calls are TRBV5-1 and TRBJ2-7, with 11 bases identical to TRBD2. The CDR3 contains 15 residues. CDR1 is SGHRS, CDR2 YFSETQ, per germline. The V segment lost 4 bases and the J segment 3 bases; nucleotides outside the gene matches: 6. This CDR3 reads CASSEGLAAIYEQYF. The DNA of the CDR3 is TGCGCCAGCAGCGAGGGACTAGCGGCCATCTACGAGCAGTACTTC.

The V and J genes are TRBV5-8 and TRBJ2-4; 7 nucleotides line up with TRBD1. CDR3 length: 16 residues. V lost 1 base, J lost 6 bases, and 10 bases stayed unmatched. CDR1 is SGHTS and CDR2 is YDEGEE in the germline V gene. This CDR3 is CASSLPRGWAINIQYF. The CDR3 DNA reads as TGTGCCAGCAGCTTGCCCAGGGGGTGGGCGATAAACATTCAGTACTTC.

The V and J genes are TRBV2 and TRBJ2-7; 12 bases fit TRBD2. This CDR3 is built from 15 residues. Germline lookup yields CDR1 SNHLY and CDR2 FYNNEI. J was trimmed by 3 bases and V by 2 bases; bases with no gene match: 2. The CDR3 DNA sequence: TGTGCCAGCAGTGAACGACTAGCGGGAGTCTACGAGCAGTACTTC. Translated: CASSERLAGVYEQYF.

This rearrangement joins TRBV5-1 to TRBJ2-3; TRBD1 might be the D (6 bases). This CDR3 spans 13 amino acids. Trimming shortened V by 2 bases and J by 6 bases, and 10 bases separated the two germline ends. Germline V lookup: CDR1 SGHRS, CDR2 YFSETQ. This CDR3 is CASSFTGPDTQYF. In DNA form, the CDR3 reads TGCGCCAGCAGCTTCACAGGGCCGGATACGCAGTATTTT.

This chain links TRBV5-1 with TRBJ2-1; a weak D match, TRBD2 (5 bases). Germline CDR1 is SGHRS and CDR2 is YFSETQ. V gave up 5 bases and J gave up 9 bases, with 18 bases separating them. This CDR3 has 14 amino acids. CDR3 sequence (DNA): TGCGCCAGCAGAGACTACCCCCCCGGGTGTGAGCAGTTCTTC. It encodes CASRDYPPGCEQFF.

This clone occurred a few times. This rearrangement joins TRBV19 to TRBJ2-1; 9 nucleotides align to TRBD2. The germline CDR1 and CDR2 sequences are LNHDA and SQIVND (reference sequence). V lost 5 bases, J lost 6 bases, and 17 bases stayed unmatched. The CDR3 extends over 18 amino acids. The CDR3 region is CASSEGLANGMVSNEQFF. The CDR3 coding sequence is TGTGCCAGTAGTGAGGGACTAGCCAATGGTATGGTGAGCAATGAGCAGTTCTTC. Supplemented by reference TRBV19 and TRBJ2-1, the full variable domain reads DGGITQSPKYLFRKEGQNVTLSCEQNLNHDAMYWYRQDPGQGLRLIYYSQIVNDFQKGDIAEGYSVSREKKESFPLTVTSAQKNPTAFYLCASSEGLANGMVSNEQFFGPGTRLTVL.

J is TRBJ2-2 and V is TRBV7-2; D possibly corresponds to TRBD2 (6 bases). The V end was cut by 11 bases, the J end by 5 bases, with 12 bases between. The length of the CDR3 is 12 residues. Per the germline V gene, CDR1 is SGHTA and CDR2 is FQGNSA. In DNA form, the CDR3 reads TGTGCCGGGTGGAGGGATACCGGGGAGCTGTTTTTT. Its translation: CAGWRDTGELFF.